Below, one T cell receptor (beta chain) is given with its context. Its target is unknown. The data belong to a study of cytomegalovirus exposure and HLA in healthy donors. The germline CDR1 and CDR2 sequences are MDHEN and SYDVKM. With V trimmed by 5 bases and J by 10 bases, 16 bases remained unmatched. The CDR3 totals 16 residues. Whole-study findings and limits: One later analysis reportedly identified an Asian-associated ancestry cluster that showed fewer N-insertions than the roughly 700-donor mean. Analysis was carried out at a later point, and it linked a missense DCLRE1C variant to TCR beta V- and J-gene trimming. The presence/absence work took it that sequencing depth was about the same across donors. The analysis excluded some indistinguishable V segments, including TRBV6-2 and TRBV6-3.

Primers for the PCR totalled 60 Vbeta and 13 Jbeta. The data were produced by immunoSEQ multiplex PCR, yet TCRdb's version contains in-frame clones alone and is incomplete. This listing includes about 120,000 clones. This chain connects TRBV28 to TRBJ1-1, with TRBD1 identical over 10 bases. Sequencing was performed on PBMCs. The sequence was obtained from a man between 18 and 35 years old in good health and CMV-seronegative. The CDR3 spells CASSPPSGTGVRGAFF. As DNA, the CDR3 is TGTGCCAGCAGTCCCCCCTCCGGGACAGGGGTAAGAGGAGCTTTCTTT.